The 6 T cell receptor beta chains presented below share a single source sample, sequenced in a study of cytomegalovirus exposure and HLA in healthy donors. In the PCR, 60 Vbeta and 13 Jbeta primers were used. Only in-frame clones appear in the TCRdb table, and some are missing; sequencing was by immunoSEQ multiplex PCR. Of tens of thousands of clones listed, about 9.5% were seen once; the top ten hold about 24%. Specimen: PBMCs. All receptors derive from a man aged 55 to 69 in good health and CMV-seropositive.

CDR3 sequence (DNA): TGTGCCAGCAGCCCCCCGTTTGGCCGGGACAAAACGAACACCGGGGAGCTGTTTTTT. Its protein is CASSPPFGRDKTNTGELFF. J is TRBJ2-2 and V is TRBV7-9; D is perhaps TRBD1 (6 bases). This CDR3 contains 19 residues. Looked up from germline, CDR1 is SEHNR and CDR2 is FQNEAQ (reference sequence). Trimming removed 5 bases at V and 0 bases at J, with 22 bases between.

The chain combines TRBV28 with TRBJ1-4, with 9 bases lining up with TRBD1. Looked up from germline, CDR1 is MDHEN and CDR2 is SYDVKM. This CDR3 region has 16 residues. V shed 1 base and J 7 bases; nucleotides not matched to a gene: 7. CDR3 in DNA: TGTGCCAGCAGTTTATTGCTGACAGGGGGGAGTGAAAAACTGTTTTTT. It specifies CASSLLLTGGSEKLFF.

There are a few counts of this clone. This chain links TRBV6-1 with TRBJ2-1; 9 bases agree with TRBD2. CDR1 is MNHNS, CDR2 SASEGT, per germline. The CDR3 extends over 14 amino acids. Trimming took 5 bases from V and 4 from J; bases not matched to a gene: 3. The CDR3 bases are TGTGCCAGCAGTTTGCGGGGGGGATACAATGAGCAGTTCTTC. Protein sequence: CASSLRGGYNEQFF.

In its sample, this clone was seen a few times. The chain links TRBV14 to TRBJ1-1, with 9 bases identical to TRBD1. V gave up 2 bases and J gave up 6 bases; unmatched junction bases: 7. Looked up from germline, CDR1 is SGHDN and CDR2 is FVKESK. This CDR3 region has 15 residues. The CDR3 protein is CASSQMDRGAAEAFF. CDR3 DNA: TGTGCCAGCAGCCAAATGGACAGGGGTGCAGCTGAAGCTTTCTTT. Supplemented by reference TRBV14 and TRBJ1-1, the full variable domain reads EAGVTQFPSHSVIEKGQTVTLRCDPISGHDNLYWYRRVMGKEIKFLLHFVKESKQDESGMPNNRFLAERTGGTYSTLKVQPAELEDSGVYFCASSQMDRGAAEAFFGQGTRLTVV.

The V call is TRBV7-2, the J call TRBJ2-3, with 13 bases fitting TRBD2. CDR1 is SGHTA and CDR2 is FQGNSA in the germline V gene. The CDR3 totals 18 residues. After removal of 4 bases from V and 0 bases from J, the junction contained 7 bases not matched to a gene. The CDR3: CASSSLRTSGRSTDTQYF. The CDR3 region has the DNA TGTGCCAGCAGCTCTCTAAGGACTAGCGGGAGAAGCACAGATACGCAGTATTTT.

The chain has TRBV10-1 and TRBJ1-2, with 7 bases lining up with TRBD1. This CDR3 has 13 residues. The J segment lost 4 bases and the V segment lost 6 bases, leaving 5 bases of the junction unmatched. The germline CDR1 and CDR2 sequences are WNHNN and SYGVQD (reference sequence). CDR3 sequence (DNA): TGCGCCAGCAGCCCGGGACAGACCTATGGCTACACCTTC. As protein: CASSPGQTYGYTF.